Included here is one T cell receptor (beta chain) sequence, with context. The record originates from a study of blood T cells in healthy people across ages. The authors ran a second PCR of 7 to 11 cycles using a sample-barcoded 5' primer and a J-beta primer mix. TCRdb re-called the 5' RACE reads through MiXCR, storing one row per CDR3 protein. The table includes 800,000 to 950,000 distinct CDR3 sequences, 25% to 35% detected once. Deletions cut 1 base from V and 4 bases from J, with 11 bases between. The CDR3 extends over 14 amino acids. Germline assignment: CDR1 SGHDT and CDR2 YYEEEE. This sample was shared with a second study, whose subject was T cells of mothers and their children. That study adds: Reads obtained per mother exceeded 9.5 million TCR beta CDR3 reads, with a few million obtained per child.

The source is a woman in her 40s in good health. The rearrangement links TRBV5-6 to TRBJ1-2; no firm D call. Material: blood. The CDR3 is CASSLLGPGYGYTF. The CDR3, as DNA: TGTGCCAGCAGCTTGCTGGGTCCTGGCTATGGCTACACCTTC.